The 25 T cell receptor beta chains reported below all come from one sample, sequenced in a study of cytomegalovirus exposure and HLA in healthy donors. The method was immunoSEQ multiplex PCR; TCRdb's version includes in-frame clones alone and lacks a portion of them. Of 100,000 to 150,000 clones in the sample, roughly 87% are singletons; the top ten hold approximately 1.1%. Sequencing was performed on PBMCs. The origin of the receptors is a woman younger than 30 in good health and CMV-seronegative.

CDR3 nucleotides: TGTGCCAGCAGCTCCCAAAAAGAACAGGGGGTCCAAACCTACGAGCAGTACGTC. Translating gives CASSSQKEQGVQTYEQYV. V and J are TRBV5-6 and TRBJ2-7, with 8 bases lining up with TRBD1. Unmatched junction bases numbered 16, after V lost 3 bases and J lost 2 bases. The germline CDR1 and CDR2 sequences are SGHDT and YYEEEE. This CDR3 contains 18 residues.

This clone was detected only a few times. The chain joins TRBV5-1 to TRBJ2-7, with TRBD1 identical over 9 bases. With V trimmed by 0 bases and J by 4 bases, 5 bases remained unmatched. CDR3 length: 15 residues. Germline CDR1 reads SGHRS; CDR2 reads YFSETQ. CDR3: CASSLGDREGYEQYF. The CDR3 DNA reads as TGCGCCAGCAGCTTGGGGGACAGGGAAGGTTACGAGCAGTACTTC.

The chain joins TRBV19 to TRBJ1-1; D gene unclear. The V gene's germline CDR1 is LNHDA and CDR2 SQIVND (reference sequence). Between the trimmed V and J ends, which lost 3 bases and 4 bases, there was a span of 9 bases. The CDR3 totals 13 residues. CDR3 in amino acids: CASSIASPTEAFF. The CDR3 DNA reads as TGTGCCAGTAGTATCGCGAGTCCCACTGAAGCTTTCTTT.

The chain combines TRBV28 with TRBJ1-1; 7 bases match TRBD1. After removal of 6 bases from V and 4 bases from J, the junction contained 5 bases not matched to a gene. Germline CDR1 reads MDHEN; CDR2 reads SYDVKM. This CDR3 is built from 13 residues. The CDR3 region has the DNA TGTGCCAGCAGACCCGACAGGGTCACTGAAGCTTTCTTT. Translation: CASRPDRVTEAFF.

V is TRBV28 and J is TRBJ2-7; 7 bases line up with TRBD1. The J segment lost 2 bases and the V segment lost 4 bases, leaving 11 bases of the junction unmatched. The CDR3 loop spans 16 amino acids. In germline, CDR1 is MDHEN, CDR2 SYDVKM. CDR3 amino acids: CASSSHHRGMAYEQYF. DNA of the CDR3: TGTGCCAGCAGTTCGCATCACAGGGGAATGGCCTACGAGCAGTACTTC.

The V gene is TRBV10-1, the J gene TRBJ2-3, with 10 bases fitting TRBD2. Germline V gene lookup returns CDR1 WNHNN and CDR2 SYGVQD (reference sequence). Losses at the gene ends were 6 bases for V and 0 bases for J; bases not matched to a gene: 3. The CDR3 has 15 amino acids. CDR3 sequence: CASRAGLASTDTQYF. For the CDR3, the DNA is TGCGCCAGCAGGGCGGGACTAGCGAGCACAGATACGCAGTATTTT.

This chain joins TRBV28 and TRBJ1-2; D is uncertain. Looked up from germline, CDR1 is MDHEN and CDR2 is SYDVKM. The CDR3 runs to 16 residues. Trimming took off 0 bases at V and 7 bases at J, with 18 bases between the two ends. The CDR3 sequence: CASSLWARKGAGGYTF. CDR3 bases: TGTGCCAGCAGTTTATGGGCACGAAAGGGTGCGGGTGGCTACACCTTC.

The V call is TRBV28, the J call TRBJ1-5; 9 positions agree with TRBD1. CDR1 and CDR2 (germline): MDHEN, SYDVKM. V lost 8 bases and J lost 6; bases outside the gene matches: 8. This CDR3 is 14 amino acids long. The CDR3 nucleotides read TGTGCCAGCCGACAGGGGGGCAACTTTCAGCCCCAGCATTTT. As protein: CASRQGGNFQPQHF.

This clone was seen only a few times. V is TRBV27 and J is TRBJ2-7; D perhaps matches TRBD2 (6 bases). Germline CDR1 is MNHEY and CDR2 is SMNVEV (reference sequence). V was cut by 5 bases and J by 2 bases, with 10 bases left in between. This CDR3 is 13 amino acids long. As DNA, the CDR3 is TGTGCCAGCAGTCCTCGGGAGCCCTACGAGCAGTACTTC. Translated, it gives CASSPREPYEQYF.

The genes are TRBV30 and TRBJ1-5; 11 bases are shared with TRBD1. Germline lookup yields CDR1 GTSNPN and CDR2 SVGIG (reference sequence). This CDR3 comprises 17 residues. V lost 4 bases, J lost 0 bases, and 8 bases stayed unmatched. CDR3 sequence (DNA): TGTGCCTGGACCTCGGGACAGGGGGAATATAGCAATCAGCCCCAGCATTTT. The encoded protein is CAWTSGQGEYSNQPQHF.

V is TRBV28 and J is TRBJ2-7; 10 nucleotides match TRBD1. V lost 2 bases, J lost 2 bases, and 6 bases stayed unmatched. Germline V gene lookup returns CDR1 MDHEN and CDR2 SYDVKM. This CDR3 is built from 16 residues. Here the CDR3 DNA reads TGTGCCAGCAGTTTAAACGTGGGACAGGGGACCTACGAGCAGTACGTC. Protein product: CASSLNVGQGTYEQYV.

This chain links TRBV7-2 with TRBJ2-1; TRBD2 aligns across 12 bases. Germline CDR1 reads SGHTA; CDR2 reads FQGNSA. There are 15 residues in the CDR3. Trimming at V came to 7 bases and at J to 6 bases, leaving 7 bases not matched to a gene. CDR3 sequence reads: CASKLGLAGFNEQFF. CDR3 nucleotide sequence: TGTGCCAGCAAACTGGGACTAGCGGGCTTCAATGAGCAGTTCTTC.

V usage is TRBV30 and J usage is TRBJ2-1; D is unclear. This CDR3 has 14 residues. Germline CDR1 is GTSNPN and CDR2 is SVGIG (reference sequence). Deletions cut 0 bases from V and 3 bases from J, with 9 bases between. CDR3: CAWSVGGYYNEQFF. CDR3 in DNA: TGTGCCTGGAGTGTTGGCGGCTACTACAATGAGCAGTTCTTC. The full variable domain, in which reference TRBV30 and TRBJ2-1 provide the parts outside the CDR3, is SQTIHQWPATLVQPVGSPLSLECTVEGTSNPNLYWYRQAAGRGLQLLFYSVGIGQISSEVPQNLSASRPQDRQFILSSKKLLLSDSGFYLCAWSVGGYYNEQFFGPGTRLTVL.

V is TRBV11-2 and J is TRBJ2-7; the D gene is possibly TRBD1 (6 bases). Per germline, CDR1 SGHAT and CDR2 FQNNGV. V lost 6 bases and J lost 6, with 18 bases in between. This CDR3 region has 14 residues. The CDR3 DNA is TGTGCCAGCAGTTCTGGGACACCCCCTATCGAGCAGTACGTC. As protein: CASSSGTPPIEQYV.

About this clone itself: Sequence at one end of the junction differs from germline and may be a read error. The sample has other DNA sequences that encode this CDR3 too. The V call is TRBV6-5, the J call TRBJ1-6; D call uncertain. This CDR3 spans 15 amino acids. The germline V gene has CDR1 MNHEY and CDR2 SVGAGI. The chain's CDR3 is CASSYSNTLNSPLHF. The CDR3 nucleotides read TGTGCCAGCAGCTACTCGAACACACTAAATTCACCCCTCCACTTT.

The chain is built from TRBV6-5 and TRBJ2-5; D remains unclear. In germline, CDR1 is MNHEY, CDR2 SVGAGI. The CDR3 has 13 residues. V was cut by 2 bases and J by 2 bases, with 6 bases left in between. CDR3 bases: TGTGCCAGCAGTTACGCAGGACAAGAGACCCAGTACTTC. Translated: CASSYAGQETQYF.

V and J are TRBV5-1 and TRBJ2-4; 10 bases agree with TRBD1. The CDR3 consists of 16 residues. The V gene's germline CDR1 is SGHRS and CDR2 YFSETQ. Trimming took 4 bases from V and 0 from J; bases not matched to a gene: 4. The CDR3 DNA is TGCGCCAGCAGCGACGGGACAGGGGTAGCCAAAAACATTCAGTACTTC. As protein: CASSDGTGVAKNIQYF.

V and J are TRBV27 and TRBJ1-1, with D uncertain. Trimming stripped 11 bases from V and 0 bases from J, with 10 bases between. The CDR3 covers 12 residues. From germline, CDR1 is MNHEY and CDR2 SMNVEV (reference sequence). The chain's CDR3 is CAGGSLNTEAFF. CDR3 coding DNA: TGTGCCGGCGGGTCCCTGAACACTGAAGCTTTCTTT.

The CDR3 is CASYSGGGELFF. Written as DNA, the CDR3 is TGTGCCAGCTACTCCGGGGGCGGGGAGCTGTTTTTT. The chain has TRBV4-2 and TRBJ2-2; D possibly corresponds to TRBD2 (6 bases). Trimming removed 8 bases at V and 7 bases at J, with 11 bases between. Germline CDR1 LGHNA, CDR2 YNFKEQ. The CDR3 consists of 12 residues.

This chain connects TRBV10-2 to TRBJ1-5, with D possibly TRBD1 on 6 matching bases. With 8 bases removed from V and 3 bases from J, the gap between germline ends came to 17 bases. The length of the CDR3 is 15 residues. Germline V CDR1 and CDR2: WSHSY, SAAADI. The CDR3 DNA follows: TGCGCCAGCTGGCCGACAGGCCGGGCCAATCAGCCCCAGCATTTT. The encoded protein is CASWPTGRANQPQHF.

The genes are TRBV18 and TRBJ1-1; D unresolved. With 7 bases removed from V and 2 bases from J, the gap between germline ends came to 14 bases. Germline lookup yields CDR1 KGHSH and CDR2 LQKENI. The CDR3 extends over 14 amino acids. CDR3 nucleotide sequence: TGTGCCAGCTTCTCTCAGCCGGGAAACACTGAAGCTTTCTTT. Translating gives CASFSQPGNTEAFF.

The chain employs TRBV27 and TRBJ2-1; 7 bases agree with TRBD2. Trimming removed 5 bases from V and 2 bases from J; junction bases left unmatched: 9. The CDR3 loop spans 16 amino acids. Germline-derived CDR1 and CDR2 are MNHEY and SMNVEV (reference sequence). In DNA, the CDR3 is TGTGCCAGCAGTCTCGTATCGGGGAGGGCCTACAATGAGCAGTTCTTC. Its translation is CASSLVSGRAYNEQFF.

This chain links TRBV5-4 with TRBJ2-7, with 10 positions matching TRBD2. Trimming took 3 bases from V and 7 from J; bases not matched to a gene: 25. The CDR3 is made up of 20 amino acids. Germline CDR1 SGHNT, CDR2 YYREEE (reference sequence). The CDR3 coding sequence is TGTGCCAGCAGCTGGAATGAGGGATGGGTAGCGGGGGGCGTTAGTAATGAGCAGTACGTC. This translates into CASSWNEGWVAGGVSNEQYV.

The gene calls are TRBV10-3 and TRBJ2-1; 7 nucleotides agree with TRBD2. Germline CDR1 ENHRY, CDR2 SYGVKD. This CDR3 contains 14 residues. The V and J ends lost 10 bases and 3 bases, in that order; junction bases with no gene match: 9. The CDR3 region has the DNA TGTGCCACCGCGGCGGGAGTAGGCTACAATGAGCAGTTCTTC. Residues: CATAAGVGYNEQFF.

This clone was seen just once. The chain has TRBV29-1 and TRBJ1-1; possibly TRBD1 for D (6 bases). V lost 2 bases, J lost 5 bases, and 12 bases lay in between. The CDR3 is made up of 13 amino acids. The germline gives CDR1 SQVTM, CDR2 ANQGSEA. CDR3 amino acids: CSVETGTRTEAFF. The CDR3 coding sequence is TGCAGCGTTGAAACAGGGACCAGAACTGAAGCTTTCTTT.